This T cell receptor (beta chain) was identified during a study of OX40 agonist ivuxolimab in advanced cancers. Background on the study: The patients received agonistic anti-OX40 (CD134) antibody ivuxolimab.

Losses at the gene ends were 0 bases for V and 5 bases for J; bases not matched to a gene: 11. Germline V gene lookup returns CDR1 WNHNN and CDR2 SYGVQD (reference sequence). The CDR3 is made up of 18 amino acids. Using immunoSEQ multiplex PCR, the repertoire was profiled, and TCRdb retains in-frame clones only, with some absent. This sample yields 94,000 or so clones, of which approximately 81% are seen a single time; roughly 1.1% belongs to the top ten. With regard to this clone: Its specificity is not known.

Whole-study results and caveats: CD8+ T cells were the subset that, on average, had more expanded clones than CD4+. Dose levels from 0.1 to 3.0 mg/kg saw CD4+ and CD8+ blood T cells expand clonally by week 6.

The TCR was taken from an adult with an advanced solid tumor such as melanoma, head and neck, liver or kidney cancer. The chain recombines TRBV10-1 with TRBJ2-1; 9 positions match TRBD1. Sample: CD4+ or CD8+ T cells sorted from blood, taken in a trial of the OX40 agonist ivuxolimab. This chain's CDR3 is CASSESLAGTGMDNEQFF. For the CDR3, the DNA is TGCGCCAGCAGTGAGTCCCTCGCCGGGACAGGGATGGACAATGAGCAGTTCTTC.